The TCR beta chain under discussion was sequenced for a study of blood T cell repertoires in COVID-19. Study-level background: The United States, Italy and Spain were the sources of the acute and convalescent COVID-19 samples.

Using immunoSEQ multiplex PCR, the repertoire was profiled, and TCRdb retains in-frame clones only, with some absent. Here the sample spans fewer than 600,000 clones, over 75% being singletons. Those enrolled, adults aged roughly 18 to 89 years, came from around 25 US areas. Each participant's cohort was designated according to participant-reported clinical history. Either two negative PCRs, clearance, or symptom resolution qualified Cohort 3 donors as recovered. The sequence derives from a woman between 40 and 50 years old who had recovered from COVID-19. The sequencing sample was made of PBMCs or T cells enriched from blood (not recorded which).

The chain's CDR3 is CASSYDRAVDQPQHF. CDR3 bases: TGTGCCAGCAGTTACGACAGGGCCGTCGATCAGCCCCAGCATTTT. This rearrangement joins TRBV6-2 or TRBV6-3 to TRBJ1-5; TRBD1 matches 7 bases. Per germline, CDR1 MNHEY and CDR2 SVGEGT. This CDR3 comprises 15 residues. With V trimmed by 2 bases and J by 5 bases, 6 bases remained unmatched.